Sequencing of this TCR beta chain was carried out in a study of cytomegalovirus exposure and HLA in healthy donors. Study conclusions and caveats: Cytomegalovirus-associated TCR beta chains were listed, numbering roughly 150.

The donors were part of the validation cohort of 120 or so subjects. That cohort was separate from the first cohort, which comprised 550 to 750 subjects. TCRdb's copy holds only in-frame clones and misses some; the assay was immunoSEQ multiplex PCR. The table has roughly 250,000 clones, around 87% seen once. A note on this clone: Its target is not known.

V trimming: 1 base; J trimming: 6 bases; junction bases outside the gene matches: 6. CDR3 length equals 16 residues. Germline CDR1 SGDLS, CDR2 YYNGEE. Sequences were obtained from PBMCs. The V gene is TRBV9, the J gene TRBJ2-2, with 10 bases that match TRBD2. This sequence was found in a man younger than 35 in good health and CMV-seronegative. The CDR3 DNA reads TGTGCCAGCAGCGTACGGCTAGCGGGGGACCCCGGGGAGCTGTTTTTT. This gives the protein CASSVRLAGDPGELFF.